The clone carrying this TCR beta chain was picked up many times. This specimen belongs to a study of T-cell reconstitution after alpha-beta-depleted transplantation in children. Construction of the TCRbeta library involved unique molecular identifiers. Each CDR3 protein gets one entry after TCRdb re-called the PCR reads with MiXCR. The sample consists of more than 200,000 distinct CDR3 sequences, around 8.9% of them appearing once. The sequence was obtained from a human donor who donated a stem cell graft to a child with SCID. The material sequenced was PBMCs from the stem cell graft donor, taken from the stem cell graft.

In nucleotides, the CDR3 is TGCAGTGCTAGACTGGGGGAACGGTGGAGCAATCAGCCCCAGCATTTT. Translation: CSARLGERWSNQPQHF. This chain links TRBV20-1 with TRBJ1-5; perhaps TRBD1 as D (5 bases). Germline V gene sequence: CDR1 DFQATT, CDR2 SNEGSKA (reference sequence). This CDR3 spans 16 amino acids. Trimming stripped 2 bases from V and 1 base from J, with 15 bases between.